Reported below is one T cell receptor beta chain. As yet, its antigen is unknown. All of the isolated RNA was reverse transcribed, so expressed TCRB transcripts were sequenced. Sequencing used immunoSEQ multiplex PCR; TCRdb keeps in-frame clones, though not all of them. The data show hundreds of thousands of clones, roughly 13% seen once. The germline V gene has CDR1 MDHEN and CDR2 SYDVKM. The germline V and J ends were trimmed by 6 bases and 4 bases, with 16 bases remaining between them. CDR3 length: 14 amino acids. The data were obtained in a study of beta chain features in type 1 diabetes. The study, taken as a whole, reports: Among patients with Type 1 diabetes, TCRB CDR3s were moderately but significantly shorter in every one of the four CD4+ subsets.

Sequencing input: naive CD4+ T cells from blood. This receptor was obtained from a man aged 18 to 30 with type 1 diabetes. This rearrangement joins TRBV28 to TRBJ2-7; D assignment may be TRBD1 or TRBD2 (5 bases each). CDR3 nucleotide sequence: TGTGCCAGCAGATCGGCCGGGACCAATTACGAGCAGTACTTC. The encoded protein is CASRSAGTNYEQYF.